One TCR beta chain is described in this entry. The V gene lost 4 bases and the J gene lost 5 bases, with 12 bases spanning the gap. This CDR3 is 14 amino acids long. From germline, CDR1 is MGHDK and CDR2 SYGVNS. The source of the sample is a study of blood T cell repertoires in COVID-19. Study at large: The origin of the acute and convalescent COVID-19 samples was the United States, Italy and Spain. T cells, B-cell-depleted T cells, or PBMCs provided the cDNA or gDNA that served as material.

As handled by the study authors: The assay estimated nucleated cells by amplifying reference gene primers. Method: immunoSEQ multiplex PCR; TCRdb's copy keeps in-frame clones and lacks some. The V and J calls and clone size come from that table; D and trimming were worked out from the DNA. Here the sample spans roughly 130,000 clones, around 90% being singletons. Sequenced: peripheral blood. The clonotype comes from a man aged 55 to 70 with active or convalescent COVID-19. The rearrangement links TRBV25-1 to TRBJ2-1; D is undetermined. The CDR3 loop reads CASSVIVRDNEQFF. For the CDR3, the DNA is TGTGCCAGCAGTGTGATAGTTCGGGACAATGAGCAGTTCTTC.